One sample yielded the 15 T cell receptor beta chains listed below, sequenced in a study of T cell repertoires in cytomegalovirus infection. Which antigens these TCRs recognize remains unknown. Via MiXCR, TCRdb re-called the reads, giving one row per CDR3 protein. The table lists 400,000 to 600,000 distinct CDR3 sequences, about two fifths of them singletons. This specimen was cultured PBMCs, taken from culture after CMV antigen stimulation. All receptors derive from a human donor in good health (CMV status not recorded). Some clones in this sample may be carry-over from other donors' samples.

This clonotype was detected only once. The chain has TRBV7-2 and TRBJ2-1; perhaps TRBD2 as D (6 bases). The CDR3 runs 14 residues. V was pared by 1 base and J by 7 bases, with 11 bases between. The germline CDR1 and CDR2 sequences are SGHTA and FQGNSA. The CDR3 loop reads CASSLVWEANEQFF. The CDR3 nucleotides are TGTGCCAGCAGCTTAGTATGGGAGGCAAATGAGCAGTTCTTC.

This chain links TRBV7-8 with TRBJ2-7; 8 bases agree with TRBD1. J lost 7 bases, V lost 3 bases, and 8 bases had no gene match. CDR1 and CDR2 from the germline V gene are SGHVS and FQNEAQ. The CDR3 has 14 amino acids. CDR3 bases: TGTGCCAGCAGCTTGACAGGGGCAGGGGGTGAGCAGTACTTC. It encodes CASSLTGAGGEQYF.

This clonotype was seen more than once but under ten times. This chain connects TRBV7-2 to TRBJ2-3; D is unclear. Germline loops: CDR1 SGHTA, CDR2 FQGNSA. Trimming shortened V by 6 bases and J by 6 bases, and 13 bases separated the two germline ends. This CDR3 has 13 amino acids. The CDR3 loop reads CASSRTYRDTQYF. The CDR3 DNA reads TGTGCCAGCAGTCGCACCTATCGGGATACGCAGTATTTT.

This clonotype was recorded once. The V gene is TRBV4-3, the J gene TRBJ1-2; D unclear. Germline V lookup: CDR1 LGHNA, CDR2 YSLEER. The germline V and J ends were trimmed by 1 base and 4 bases, with 19 bases remaining between them. The CDR3 has 17 amino acids. CDR3 in amino acids: CASSQGVGGTVVYGYTF. In DNA form, the CDR3 reads TGCGCCAGCAGCCAAGGAGTCGGTGGCACGGTGGTCTATGGCTACACCTTC.

This chain connects TRBV5-4 to TRBJ2-5; D may match TRBD1 or TRBD2 (5 bases each). The CDR3 loop spans 15 amino acids. V lost 0 bases to trimming and J lost 1 base, with 10 bases between them. Per germline, CDR1 SGHNT and CDR2 YYREEE (reference sequence). The CDR3 nucleotides read TGTGCCAGCAGCTTGGTGGGGACGGGCCAAGAGACCCAGTACTTC. This encodes CASSLVGTGQETQYF.

The gene calls are TRBV7-2 and TRBJ2-3, with 7 bases fitting TRBD1. This CDR3 is 14 amino acids long. Germline V gene data show CDR1 as SGHTA and CDR2 as FQGNSA. Trimming cost V 5 bases and J 6 bases; bases outside gene matches: 8. CDR3 sequence reads: CASSKWDSPDTQYF. CDR3 bases: TGTGCCAGCAGCAAGTGGGACAGTCCGGATACGCAGTATTTT.

The table lists this clonotype with a few counts. The rearrangement joins TRBV6-2 or TRBV6-3 to TRBJ2-7; 8 bases are a match to TRBD1. The CDR3 runs 14 residues. V was pared by 5 bases and J by 5 bases, with 8 bases of the junction left unmatched. Germline CDR1 and CDR2: MNHEY and SVGEGT. CDR3 in amino acids: CASSQDRAEDEQYF. The CDR3, as DNA: TGTGCCAGCAGTCAGGACAGGGCCGAGGACGAGCAGTACTTC.

The V call is TRBV5-4, the J call TRBJ2-3; 10 bases align to TRBD2. Per germline, CDR1 SGHNT and CDR2 YYREEE (reference sequence). Germline trimming cut 5 bases from V and 2 bases from J; bases unmatched to any gene: 5. The CDR3 is 15 amino acids. CDR3 residues: CASSSTSGPTDTQYF. As DNA, the CDR3 is TGTGCCAGCAGTTCGACTAGCGGGCCCACAGATACGCAGTATTTT.

This clonotype was recorded a few times. This rearrangement joins TRBV7-6 to TRBJ2-2, with TRBD2 as a possible D gene (6 bases). Germline values: CDR1 SGHVS, CDR2 FNYEAQ. The ends were cut back, 2 bases at V and 3 bases at J, with 13 bases in the middle. This CDR3 region has 16 residues. The CDR3 sequence: CASSLFGGIYTGELFF. In nucleotides, the CDR3 is TGTGCCAGCAGCTTATTTGGAGGGATCTACACCGGGGAGCTGTTTTTT.

The sample holds a few counts of this clonotype. This chain connects TRBV12-3 or TRBV12-4 to TRBJ1-2; D uncertain. This CDR3 contains 14 residues. Trimming left V 6 bases short and J 8 bases short, with 19 bases between. The CDR3 reads CASSPMVGLRGYTF. CDR3 nucleotides: TGTGCCAGCAGCCCCATGGTCGGCCTCCGGGGCTACACCTTC.

J is TRBJ2-7 and V is TRBV6-2 or TRBV6-3; 9 nucleotides match TRBD1. The germline gives CDR1 MNHEY, CDR2 SVGEGT. The CDR3 contains 13 residues. Unmatched junction bases numbered 6, after V lost 9 bases and J lost 3 bases. The CDR3 protein is CASRRQGGYEQYF. For the CDR3, the DNA is TGTGCCAGTCGACGACAGGGGGGCTACGAGCAGTACTTC.

J is TRBJ2-7 and V is TRBV29-1; 12 nucleotides match TRBD1. The CDR3 covers 14 residues. CDR1 is SQVTM and CDR2 is ANQGSEA in the germline V gene. The V segment lost 5 bases and the J segment 6 bases; nucleotides outside the gene matches: 8. The CDR3 spells CSVTPGTGGFEQYF. DNA for the CDR3: TGCAGCGTTACACCCGGGACAGGGGGCTTCGAGCAGTACTTC.

This chain links TRBV6-5 with TRBJ2-5; 9 nucleotides line up with TRBD2. CDR1 and CDR2 (germline): MNHEY, SVGAGI. The CDR3 loop spans 16 amino acids. V was pared by 5 bases and J by 3 bases, with 10 bases of the junction left unmatched. The CDR3 bases are TGTGCCAGCAGTCGACTAGCGGACCCAAGAAAAGAGACCCAGTACTTC. Translated: CASSRLADPRKETQYF.

The chain combines TRBV12-3 or TRBV12-4 with TRBJ2-3; no clear D gene. The germline V and J ends were trimmed by 4 bases and 0 bases, with 11 bases remaining between them. The CDR3 is made up of 15 amino acids. The DNA for the CDR3 is TGTGCCAGCAGTTCCCAGGCTTCTAGCACAGATACGCAGTATTTT. It yields the protein CASSSQASSTDTQYF.

The chain's CDR3 is CASSDTPRDRPKGQFF. CDR3 nucleotides: TGTGCCAGTAGTGACACCCCACGAGACAGGCCTAAGGGCCAGTTCTTC. The chain links TRBV19 to TRBJ2-1, with D maybe TRBD1 (6 bases). Trimming removed 5 bases at V and 13 bases at J, with 27 bases between. Per the germline V gene, CDR1 is LNHDA and CDR2 is SQIVND (reference sequence). The CDR3 extends over 16 amino acids.